The 19 T cell receptor beta chains below come from one sample, sequenced in a study of T cells in Graves' hyperthyroidism and ophthalmopathy. Amplification targeted TCR beta CDR3 regions from RNA transcripts. The HTBI primer set drove a first-round RT-PCR of the TCR CDR3. One entry per CDR3 protein, called by TCRdb with MiXCR from the multiplex PCR reads. The sample carries some 620,000 distinct CDR3 sequences, 15% to 20% recorded once. The source material was blood. The receptors were gathered from a woman aged 25-40 years with Graves' hyperthyroidism.

In this sample, this clonotype turned up many times. The DNA for the CDR3 is TGTGCCAGCACCACCCGACAGGGAGGCCACAATGAGCAGTTCTTC. This encodes CASTTRQGGHNEQFF. The V call is TRBV12-3 or TRBV12-4, the J call TRBJ2-1, with D maybe TRBD1 (7 bases). This CDR3 region has 15 residues. The V and J ends lost 7 bases and 5 bases respectively, with 18 bases between them.

This clonotype was seen repeatedly, ten times or more. The CDR3 loop is CASKIMDTQYF. The CDR3, as DNA: TGTGCCAGCAAAATCATGGATACGCAGTATTTT. V usage is TRBV6-1 and J usage is TRBJ2-3; D not certain. The CDR3 covers 11 residues. The germline V gene has CDR1 MNHNS and CDR2 SASEGT. The V gene lost 7 bases and the J gene lost 6 bases, with 8 bases spanning the gap.

This clonotype was seen more than once but under ten times. CDR3: CASSQTTGRETQYF. The CDR3 DNA is TGTGCCAGCAGCCAAACGACAGGGCGGGAGACCCAGTACTTC. The rearrangement joins TRBV6-2 or TRBV6-3 to TRBJ2-5; 7 bases agree with TRBD1. From germline, CDR1 is MNHEY and CDR2 SVGEGT. Trimming cost V 6 bases and J 5 bases; bases outside gene matches: 9. The CDR3 runs to 14 residues.

The chain is built from TRBV7-9 and TRBJ2-1; TRBD2 is a possible D gene (6 bases). The CDR3 extends over 15 amino acids. Trimming took 5 bases from V and 1 from J, leaving 12 bases between them. Looked up from germline, CDR1 is SEHNR and CDR2 is FQNEAQ (reference sequence). CDR3 sequence reads: CASSRRASSYNEQFF. CDR3 coding DNA: TGTGCCAGCAGCCGGAGGGCCTCTTCCTACAATGAGCAGTTCTTC. Based on the CDR3 plus reference TRBV7-9 and TRBJ2-1, the full variable domain is DTGVSQNPRHKITKRGQNVTFRCDPISEHNRLYWYRQTLGQGPEFLTYFQNEAQLEKSRLLSDRFSAERPKGSFSTLEIQRTEQGDSAMYLCASSRRASSYNEQFFGPGTRLTVL.

This clonotype was counted only a few times. The V gene is TRBV9, the J gene TRBJ2-7; 8 bases match TRBD2. V trimming: 3 bases; J trimming: 6 bases; junction bases outside the gene matches: 11. Looked up from germline, CDR1 is SGDLS and CDR2 is YYNGEE. CDR3 length: 15 residues. The CDR3 DNA sequence: TGTGCCAGCAGCGCCGGGGGGGGAGCTGGGACCGAGCAGTACTTC. It translates to CASSAGGGAGTEQYF.

This clonotype was counted at least ten times. V gene TRBV20-1 combines with J gene TRBJ1-4; maybe TRBD1 (6 bases). This CDR3 is 13 amino acids long. Germline V CDR1 and CDR2: DFQATT, SNEGSKA (reference sequence). The germline V and J ends were trimmed by 6 bases and 5 bases, with 13 bases remaining between them. Here the CDR3 reads CSAQTGTNEKLFF. In DNA, the CDR3 is TGCAGTGCGCAGACAGGCACCAATGAAAAACTGTTTTTT.

This clonotype showed up many times. This chain connects TRBV2 to TRBJ2-1, with 11 nucleotides matching TRBD2. The CDR3 contains 15 residues. Germline trimming cut 6 bases from V and 3 bases from J; bases unmatched to any gene: 4. Germline V gives CDR1 SNHLY, CDR2 FYNNEI. This CDR3 reads CASSQLAGVYNEQFF. CDR3 nucleotide sequence: TGTGCCAGCAGCCAACTAGCGGGGGTCTACAATGAGCAGTTCTTC.

This clonotype was counted between two and nine times. This sequence joins TRBV13 and TRBJ1-6; TRBD1 might be the D (5 bases). CDR1 and CDR2 from the germline V gene are PRHDT and FYEKMQ (reference sequence). The CDR3 is made up of 16 amino acids. V gave up 3 bases and J gave up 8 bases, with 17 bases separating them. CDR3 nucleotide sequence: TGTGCCAGCAGCTTGGCCTTGCGGGGCGCGTATTCACCCCTCCACTTT. This translates into CASSLALRGAYSPLHF.

The chain links TRBV13 to TRBJ2-7; a possible D gene is TRBD1 (6 bases). Per the germline V gene, CDR1 is PRHDT and CDR2 is FYEKMQ (reference sequence). V was trimmed by 0 bases and J by 1 base, leaving 19 bases between them. This CDR3 has 18 amino acids. The CDR3 region has the DNA TGTGCCAGCAGCTTAGGCCCTCAGGGGCGAGGACTGTCCTACGAGCAGTACTTC. Translation: CASSLGPQGRGLSYEQYF.

This chain uses TRBV10-1 with TRBJ2-1, with D unclear. This CDR3 region has 14 residues. V was cut by 0 bases and J by 6 bases, with 9 bases left in between. The V gene's germline CDR1 is WNHNN and CDR2 SYGVQD (reference sequence). The CDR3 coding sequence is TGCGCCAGCAGTGAGTCTGGCAGCCTCAATGAGCAGTTCTTC. It yields the protein CASSESGSLNEQFF.

At least ten counts were recorded for this clonotype. This chain connects TRBV2 to TRBJ2-7; 8 bases match TRBD2. CDR3 length equals 14 residues. Germline-derived CDR1 and CDR2 are SNHLY and FYNNEI. The ends lost 6 bases at V and 2 bases at J; junction bases unmatched: 6. CDR3: CASRHGLAAYEQYF. In DNA form, the CDR3 reads TGTGCCAGCAGGCACGGACTAGCAGCCTACGAGCAGTACTTC.

This clonotype was counted at least ten times. V gene TRBV5-8 combines with J gene TRBJ1-2, with a possible D match to TRBD1 (5 bases). Germline assignment: CDR1 SGHTS and CDR2 YDEGEE. Trimming removed 2 bases from V and 6 bases from J, with 17 bases in between. The length of the CDR3 is 15 residues. CDR3 DNA sequence: TGTGCCAGCAGCTTAAGGGCAGGGTGGACCCATGGCTACACCTTC. Translated, it gives CASSLRAGWTHGYTF.

J is TRBJ2-7 and V is TRBV14; unclear D gene. The CDR3 runs to 16 residues. Looked up from germline, CDR1 is SGHDN and CDR2 is FVKESK. The V end lost 0 bases, the J end lost 0 bases, and 12 bases lay between the germline ends. DNA of the CDR3: TGTGCCAGCAGCCAAGATGGCCCAGGTCCCTCCTACGAGCAGTACTTC. Protein product: CASSQDGPGPSYEQYF.

This clonotype has more than one count but fewer than ten. The chain recombines TRBV6-1 with TRBJ1-2; 7 nucleotides agree with TRBD1. The CDR3 covers 13 residues. CDR1 and CDR2 (germline): MNHNS, SASEGT. Losses at the gene ends were 6 bases for V and 5 bases for J; bases not matched to a gene: 6. The CDR3 region is CASSEDRRYGYTF. The CDR3 nucleotides read TGTGCCAGCAGCGAGGACAGGAGGTATGGCTACACCTTC.

This clonotype has a count of ten or more. V is TRBV27 and J is TRBJ2-1; 7 nucleotides align to TRBD1. V shed 6 bases, J shed 6 bases, and the junction held 11 bases outside the gene matches. Germline V lookup: CDR1 MNHEY, CDR2 SMNVEV (reference sequence). CDR3 length: 15 amino acids. In DNA form, the CDR3 reads TGTGCCAGCAGGCAGAGGGGGCGTCCGGTCAATGAGCAGTTCTTC. This translates into CASRQRGRPVNEQFF.

The chain joins TRBV3-1 to TRBJ1-2; D remains ambiguous. V was trimmed by 5 bases and J by 0 bases, leaving 16 bases between them. CDR1 LGHDT and CDR2 YNNKEL come from the germline V gene (reference sequence). This CDR3 is built from 16 residues. The CDR3 nucleotides are TGTGCCAGCAGCTACGACACCGACGTAGCTAACTATGGCTACACCTTC. Encoded protein: CASSYDTDVANYGYTF.

This clonotype was detected a few times. The V gene is TRBV9, the J gene TRBJ1-1; TRBD1 matches at 8 bases. V trimming: 0 bases; J trimming: 6 bases; junction bases outside the gene matches: 7. The CDR3 contains 15 residues. Germline V CDR1 and CDR2: SGDLS, YYNGEE. CDR3 nucleotides: TGTGCCAGCAGCGTAGACAGGGGGAGGGGCGCTGAAGCTTTCTTT. Encoded protein: CASSVDRGRGAEAFF.

V and J are TRBV29-1 and TRBJ2-5; D might be TRBD1 or TRBD2, each matching 6 bases. Deletions cut 7 bases from V and 5 bases from J, with 17 bases between. Per germline, CDR1 SQVTM and CDR2 ANQGSEA. This CDR3 is 13 amino acids long. The CDR3 DNA is TGCAGCGCATTGACAGGCGGGGAGGAGACCCAGTACTTC. It translates to CSALTGGEETQYF.

This clonotype has more than one count but fewer than ten. The chain joins TRBV7-9 to TRBJ2-4; TRBD2 might be the D (5 bases). The CDR3 totals 13 residues. The V end lost 5 bases, the J end lost 1 base, and 6 bases lay between the germline ends. Germline V gene lookup returns CDR1 SEHNR and CDR2 FQNEAQ (reference sequence). As DNA, the CDR3 is TGTGCCAGCAGCGGAGGCGCCAAAAACATTCAGTACTTC. This sequence encodes CASSGGAKNIQYF. Supplemented by reference TRBV7-9 and TRBJ2-4, the full variable domain reads DTGVSQNPRHKITKRGQNVTFRCDPISEHNRLYWYRQTLGQGPEFLTYFQNEAQLEKSRLLSDRFSAERPKGSFSTLEIQRTEQGDSAMYLCASSGGAKNIQYFGAGTRLSVL.